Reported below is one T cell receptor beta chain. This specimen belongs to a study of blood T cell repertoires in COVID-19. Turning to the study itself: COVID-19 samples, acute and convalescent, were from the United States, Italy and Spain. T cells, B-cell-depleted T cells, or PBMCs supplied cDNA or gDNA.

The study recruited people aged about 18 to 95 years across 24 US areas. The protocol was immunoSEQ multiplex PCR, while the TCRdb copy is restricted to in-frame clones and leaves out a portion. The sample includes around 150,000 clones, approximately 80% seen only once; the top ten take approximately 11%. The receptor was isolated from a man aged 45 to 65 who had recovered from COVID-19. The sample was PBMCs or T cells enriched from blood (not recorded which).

The CDR3 DNA is TGCAGCGTCCGGGGACACGGCCGTGGGTACACTGAAGCTTTCTTT. The encoded protein is CSVRGHGRGYTEAFF. The chain links TRBV29-1 to TRBJ1-1, with D tentatively TRBD1 (6 bases). The CDR3 runs 15 residues. Germline CDR1 and CDR2: SQVTM and ANQGSEA. V was clipped by 6 bases and J by 3 bases, with 20 bases between them.